This note documents a single T cell receptor beta chain sequence. Its cognate antigen is unknown. The germline V gene encodes CDR1 SGDLS and CDR2 YYNGEE. V shed 4 bases and J shed 9 bases, with 11 bases lying between them. This CDR3 is 12 amino acids long. The whole isolated RNA underwent reverse transcription, so sequencing captured expressed TCRB transcripts. Here immunoSEQ multiplex PCR was the method, and the copy in TCRdb shows in-frame clones only, minus some. The sample comprises approximately 730,000 clones, roughly 13% of which are singletons, and less than 0.025% rests with the top ten. This specimen belongs to a study of beta chain features in type 1 diabetes. Sorting with CD45RO/CCR7/CD25/CD127/CD95/CD27 yielded naive, central memory, regulatory and stem-like memory CD4+ cells. Purity (above 95%) was reached by all sorted populations. Study outcomes and limitations: Shortening of TCRB CDR3s, moderate but significant, appeared in all four CD4+ subsets of Type 1 diabetes patients. No resolution was reached here on whether HLA type influences TCRB rearrangement. In type 1 diabetes patients, VDJ junctions had fewer insertions; deletions at these junctions were more frequent.

This receptor was identified in a man in his late teens or twenties with type 1 diabetes. This rearrangement joins TRBV9 to TRBJ2-1; D gene uncertain. Sequencing input: naive CD4+ T cells from blood. CDR3 nucleotide sequence: TGTGCCAGCAGCCAGCGATCGGGTGAGCAGTTCTTC. Translated, it gives CASSQRSGEQFF.